These 32 T cell receptor beta chains came from one sample sequenced in a study of blood T cell repertoires in COVID-19. Generated by immunoSEQ multiplex PCR, the TCRdb table keeps only in-frame clones and is missing some. Of 95,000 to 120,000 clones listed, approximately 70% are singletons. The sample was peripheral blood. Receptor source: a woman in her 40s with acute or convalescent COVID-19.

The rearrangement links TRBV5-1 to TRBJ2-3; D is perhaps TRBD1 (6 bases). The CDR3 consists of 16 residues. V was cut by 4 bases and J by 0 bases, with 15 bases left in between. Per the germline V gene, CDR1 is SGHRS and CDR2 is YFSETQ. The CDR3 spells CASSRITGSSTDTQYF. The CDR3 DNA is TGCGCCAGCAGCCGGATCACAGGGTCAAGCACAGATACGCAGTATTTT.

This chain connects TRBV28 to TRBJ2-7; 7 bases match TRBD1. J gave up 1 base and V 0 bases, and 12 bases lay outside the gene matches. The CDR3 runs 18 residues. The germline gives CDR1 MDHEN, CDR2 SYDVKM. This CDR3 reads CASSLWSLGGQSSYEQYF. CDR3 bases: TGTGCCAGCAGTTTATGGTCGTTAGGGGGACAGAGTTCCTACGAGCAGTACTTC.

The V gene is TRBV7-9, the J gene TRBJ2-7; 10 positions agree with TRBD1. The CDR3 is made up of 15 amino acids. With 5 bases clipped from V and 0 bases from J, the junction kept 4 bases outside the gene matches. Germline loops: CDR1 SEHNR, CDR2 FQNEAQ (reference sequence). The CDR3 region has the DNA TGTGCCAGCAGCGCCCGGGACAGGGGCTCCTACGAGCAGTACTTC. It yields the protein CASSARDRGSYEQYF.

The chain recombines TRBV5-1 with TRBJ2-2; D is uncertain. This CDR3 has 13 residues. Looked up from germline, CDR1 is SGHRS and CDR2 is YFSETQ. Trimming pared 0 bases from V and 5 bases from J, leaving 5 bases between. CDR3 amino acids: CASSLEQTGELFF. CDR3 in DNA: TGCGCCAGCAGCTTGGAACAGACCGGGGAGCTGTTTTTT.

The CDR3 bases are TGTGCCAGCACCCGGGACAAGGGCACAGATACGCAGTATTTT. This sequence encodes CASTRDKGTDTQYF. This chain joins TRBV6-5 and TRBJ2-3, with TRBD1 as a possible D gene (6 bases). From germline, CDR1 is MNHEY and CDR2 SVGAGI. V gave up 7 bases and J gave up 1 base, with 12 bases separating them. The CDR3 contains 14 residues.

In DNA form, the CDR3 reads TGCGCCAGCAGCTTGGGGTCCGGGAGCTATGGCTACACCTTC. It specifies CASSLGSGSYGYTF. The chain recombines TRBV5-1 with TRBJ1-2, with D hard to call. There are 14 residues in the CDR3. Germline CDR1 and CDR2: SGHRS and YFSETQ. Trimming removed 0 bases at V and 4 bases at J, with 10 bases between.

This chain links TRBV6-4 with TRBJ2-7; tentative D call: TRBD1 (6 bases). The V gene's germline CDR1 is MRHNA and CDR2 SNTAGT. The CDR3 runs 14 residues. The germline V and J ends were trimmed by 5 bases and 5 bases, with 16 bases remaining between them. The CDR3 region is CASSHTGTFNEQYF. The DNA of the CDR3 is TGTGCCAGCAGTCATACCGGGACATTCAACGAGCAGTACTTC.

The J gene is TRBJ1-4, the V gene TRBV15, with TRBD1 as a possible D gene (6 bases). Between the trimmed V and J ends, which lost 5 bases and 8 bases, there was a span of 15 bases. Looked up from germline, CDR1 is LNHNV and CDR2 is YYDKDF (reference sequence). This CDR3 comprises 14 residues. CDR3 nucleotide sequence: TGTGCCACCAGCCCTCGCGGGGGCGGGGAAAAACTGTTTTTT. It translates to CATSPRGGGEKLFF. The whole variable domain, remainder taken from reference TRBV15 and TRBJ1-4, is DAMVIQNPRYQVTQFGKPVTLSCSQTLNHNVMYWYQQKSSQAPKLLFHYYDKDFNNEADTPDNFQSRRPNTSFCFLDIRSPGLGDTAMYLCATSPRGGGEKLFFGSGTQLSVL.

This clone appeared once. The chain links TRBV3-1 (or the pseudogene TRBV3-2) to TRBJ2-2; 8 nucleotides match TRBD1. The germline CDR1 and CDR2 sequences are LGHDT and YNNKEL (reference sequence). Unmatched junction bases numbered 4, after V lost 8 bases and J lost 5 bases. The CDR3 is 13 residues long. The CDR3 sequence: CASLDRVTGELFF. The CDR3 nucleotides read TGTGCCAGCCTGGACAGGGTGACCGGGGAGCTGTTTTTT.

The chain couples TRBV30 to TRBJ2-3, with TRBD2 as a possible D gene (7 bases). V was cut by 5 bases and J by 14 bases, with 20 bases left in between. Germline V CDR1 and CDR2: GTSNPN, SVGIG (reference sequence). There are 12 residues in the CDR3. CDR3 DNA: TGTGCCTGGTCAAATCCGGGGGGCTTGGGGTATTTT. Translated, it gives CAWSNPGGLGYF.

Notes on this clone: A much larger clone is a single base away; this may be a read error. Other DNA sequences of this sample code for an identical CDR3. The chain recombines TRBV5-5 with TRBJ1-5; 7 bases match TRBD1. Trimming at V came to 3 bases and at J to 10 bases, leaving 7 bases not matched to a gene. This CDR3 has 13 amino acids. Germline V gene data show CDR1 as SGHKS and CDR2 as YYEKEE (reference sequence). The CDR3 here is CASSSTGAQPQHF. The CDR3 DNA reads as TGTGCCAGCAGCTCTACAGGGGCTCAACCCCAGCATTTT. Variable domain in full (rest from reference TRBV5-5 and TRBJ1-5): DAGVTQSPTHLIKTRGQQVTLRCSPISGHKSVSWYQQVLGQGPQFIFQYYEKEERGRGNFPDRFSARQFPNYSSELNVNALLLGDSALYLCASSSTGAQPQHFGDGTRLSIL.

V usage is TRBV10-3 and J usage is TRBJ2-2; D remains ambiguous. The CDR3 is 14 residues long. Germline V lookup: CDR1 ENHRY, CDR2 SYGVKD. Between the trimmed V and J ends, which lost 8 bases and 0 bases, there was a span of 10 bases. The CDR3 sequence is CAILGRPNTGELFF. CDR3 DNA: TGTGCCATCCTCGGCAGGCCGAACACCGGGGAGCTGTTTTTT.

The DNA for the CDR3 is TGCGCCAGCCGCTACAGGGTCAGCTCTGGGGCCAACGTCCTGACTTTC. Amino acid sequence: CASRYRVSSGANVLTF. This chain joins TRBV5-1 and TRBJ2-6, with a weak D call TRBD1 (6 bases). V was pared by 7 bases and J by 0 bases, with 14 bases between. The CDR3 has 16 residues. Germline V gene sequence: CDR1 SGHRS, CDR2 YFSETQ.

This clone has only a few counts. The chain couples TRBV5-6 to TRBJ1-3; D unclear. Germline loops: CDR1 SGHDT, CDR2 YYEEEE. The CDR3 contains 15 residues. V was trimmed by 0 bases and J by 1 base, leaving 8 bases between them. CDR3 sequence reads: CASSLGGSSGNTIYF. The CDR3 bases are TGTGCCAGCAGCTTGGGAGGGTCATCTGGAAACACCATATATTTT.

The J gene is TRBJ1-1, the V gene TRBV4-3; perhaps TRBD1 as D (6 bases). Looked up from germline, CDR1 is LGHNA and CDR2 is YSLEER. CDR3 length: 13 residues. Trimming shortened V by 2 bases and J by 3 bases, and 7 bases separated the two germline ends. The CDR3 loop is CASSQTGYTEAFF. As DNA, the CDR3 is TGCGCCAGCAGCCAAACAGGGTACACTGAAGCTTTCTTT.

This chain uses TRBV7-9 with TRBJ1-4, with D hard to call. The V end lost 5 bases, the J end lost 7 bases, and 14 bases lay between the germline ends. The germline V gene encodes CDR1 SEHNR and CDR2 FQNEAQ (reference sequence). The CDR3 has 14 amino acids. CDR3 residues: CASSHPAGAEKLFF. In nucleotides, the CDR3 is TGTGCCAGCAGCCACCCCGCGGGAGCTGAAAAACTGTTTTTT.

V gene TRBV6-5 combines with J gene TRBJ1-1, with 12 bases fitting TRBD1. V dropped 7 bases and J dropped 8; count of bases not matched to a gene: 8. This CDR3 has 14 amino acids. Germline loops: CDR1 MNHEY, CDR2 SVGAGI. Here the CDR3 reads CASMDRDRGREAFF. CDR3 DNA sequence: TGTGCCAGCATGGACCGGGACAGGGGGCGCGAAGCTTTCTTT.

V gene TRBV5-1 combines with J gene TRBJ2-5; 8 nucleotides line up with TRBD1. CDR3 length equals 14 residues. The V and J ends lost 0 bases and 5 bases, in that order; junction bases with no gene match: 3. Germline V lookup: CDR1 SGHRS, CDR2 YFSETQ. CDR3 protein: CASSLGRGLETQYF. The CDR3 DNA follows: TGCGCCAGCAGCTTGGGCAGGGGGCTTGAGACCCAGTACTTC.

This clone was detected a few times. The rearrangement uses TRBV5-1 and TRBJ2-7; TRBD1 agrees at 7 bases. CDR1 is SGHRS, CDR2 YFSETQ, per germline. V shed 4 bases and J 1 base; nucleotides not matched to a gene: 8. This CDR3 spans 15 amino acids. This CDR3 reads CASSDLGQTSYEQYF. The DNA of the CDR3 is TGCGCCAGCAGCGATCTGGGACAGACGTCCTACGAGCAGTACTTC.

The V gene is TRBV24-1, the J gene TRBJ2-3; D possibly corresponds to TRBD1 (6 bases). Germline V lookup: CDR1 KGHDR, CDR2 SFDVKD. The V and J ends lost 4 bases and 4 bases respectively, with 17 bases between them. The CDR3 has 16 amino acids. CDR3 bases: TGTGCCACCAGTGAGTTTCAGGGGAATCCGCCAGATACGCAGTATTTT. This codes for CATSEFQGNPPDTQYF.

V usage is TRBV4-3 and J usage is TRBJ1-2; D is unresolved. V was trimmed by 0 bases and J by 1 base, leaving 6 bases between them. The CDR3 consists of 14 residues. CDR1 and CDR2 from the germline V gene are LGHNA and YSLEER. The DNA for the CDR3 is TGCGCCAGCAGCCAAGATATCTATAACTATGGCTACACCTTC. This codes for CASSQDIYNYGYTF.

V gene TRBV5-1 combines with J gene TRBJ1-1; D is uncertain. With 0 bases removed from V and 0 bases from J, the gap between germline ends came to 12 bases. Germline V gene lookup returns CDR1 SGHRS and CDR2 YFSETQ. The CDR3 covers 16 residues. This CDR3 is CASSLGQSSMNTEAFF. The CDR3 DNA reads as TGCGCCAGCAGCTTGGGACAATCGTCCATGAACACTGAAGCTTTCTTT.

This clone was observed a single time. The germline gene is not matched at one end of the junction; a read error may be the cause. The V and J genes are TRBV7-3 and TRBJ1-4; weak D call: TRBD1 (6 bases). The germline V gene encodes CDR1 SGHTA and CDR2 FQGTGA. CDR3 length equals 17 residues. The CDR3 loop is CASSPGETQGRRGKTVF. CDR3 DNA sequence: TGTGCCAGCAGCCCTGGGGAAACACAGGGCCGAAGGGGAAAAACTGTTTTT.

This clone has only a few counts. CDR3 amino acids: CASSAENSGGVYEQYF. The CDR3 region has the DNA TGTGCCAGCAGCGCGGAGAATAGCGGGGGCGTCTACGAGCAGTACTTC. The chain recombines TRBV9 with TRBJ2-7, with 9 bases matching TRBD2. Per germline, CDR1 SGDLS and CDR2 YYNGEE. The CDR3 extends over 16 amino acids. Trimming cost V 3 bases and J 3 bases; bases outside gene matches: 10.

The genes are TRBV3-1 (or the pseudogene TRBV3-2) and TRBJ2-3, with D perhaps matching TRBD2 (6 bases). Trimming shortened V by 4 bases and J by 3 bases, and 23 bases separated the two germline ends. The CDR3 spans 18 residues. CDR1 LGHDT and CDR2 YNNKEL come from the germline V gene (reference sequence). CDR3 loop: CASSLGPKTLAGTDTQYF. DNA for the CDR3: TGTGCCAGCAGCCTCGGGCCGAAAACACTAGCTGGTACAGATACGCAGTATTTT.

The rearrangement uses TRBV6-5 and TRBJ1-4; 8 nucleotides align to TRBD1. This CDR3 has 15 amino acids. Germline V gene lookup returns CDR1 MNHEY and CDR2 SVGAGI. V dropped 6 bases and J dropped 3; count of bases not matched to a gene: 6. This CDR3 is CASRIQGGANEKLFF. CDR3 sequence (DNA): TGTGCCAGCAGGATACAGGGGGGTGCTAATGAAAAACTGTTTTTT.

This chain connects TRBV6-5 to TRBJ2-5, with 7 bases matching TRBD1. Germline CDR1 MNHEY, CDR2 SVGAGI. The CDR3 spans 12 residues. The V and J ends lost 6 bases and 2 bases, in that order; junction bases with no gene match: 0. The CDR3, as DNA: TGTGCCAGCAGACAGGGGCAAGAGACCCAGTACTTC. It specifies CASRQGQETQYF.

This clone is a singleton in its sample. V gene TRBV5-4 combines with J gene TRBJ2-7, with D tentatively TRBD1 (6 bases). Germline V gene data show CDR1 as SGHNT and CDR2 as YYREEE (reference sequence). V was cut by 2 bases and J by 5 bases, with 14 bases left in between. The CDR3 contains 14 residues. The CDR3 nucleotides read TGTGCCAGCAGCTTAAAACAGGGCGACCACGAGCAGTACTTC. The encoded protein is CASSLKQGDHEQYF.

The rearrangement links TRBV11-2 to TRBJ2-7; 7 bases match TRBD1. CDR3 size: 15 residues. V trimming: 0 bases; J trimming: 7 bases; junction bases outside the gene matches: 9. Germline V gene sequence: CDR1 SGHAT, CDR2 FQNNGV. In DNA, the CDR3 is TGTGCCAGCAGCTTAGAGAGGGGGCGCCCGGGGGAGCAGTACTTC. The encoded protein is CASSLERGRPGEQYF.

This clone turned up a few times. The genes are TRBV5-5 and TRBJ1-2; D remains unclear. Germline lookup yields CDR1 SGHKS and CDR2 YYEKEE (reference sequence). The V end lost 4 bases, the J end lost 5 bases, and 18 bases lay between the germline ends. This CDR3 is 15 amino acids long. CDR3 protein: CASSPSQASQYGYTF. CDR3 nucleotide sequence: TGTGCCAGCAGCCCCTCCCAAGCGTCCCAATATGGCTACACCTTC. The full variable domain, with the rest looked up from reference TRBV5-5 and TRBJ1-2, is DAGVTQSPTHLIKTRGQQVTLRCSPISGHKSVSWYQQVLGQGPQFIFQYYEKEERGRGNFPDRFSARQFPNYSSELNVNALLLGDSALYLCASSPSQASQYGYTFGSGTRLTVV.

V and J are TRBV28 and TRBJ2-5, with 8 bases that match TRBD1. Per germline, CDR1 MDHEN and CDR2 SYDVKM. The trim removed 4 bases at V and 5 bases at J, leaving 9 bases unmatched. This CDR3 comprises 15 residues. Here the CDR3 reads CASSSTQGGGETQYF. The CDR3 region has the DNA TGTGCCAGCAGTTCCACACAGGGGGGTGGCGAGACCCAGTACTTC.

DNA for the CDR3: TGCGCCAGCAGCCAAGACTCAGGGGGAGTAGAGACCCAGTACTTC. Its translation is CASSQDSGGVETQYF. The V and J genes are TRBV4-3 and TRBJ2-5, with TRBD1 matching 7 bases. The CDR3 runs to 15 residues. V shed 0 bases and J 4 bases; nucleotides not matched to a gene: 5. Germline V gene sequence: CDR1 LGHNA, CDR2 YSLEER.